The next 18 T cell receptor beta chains were all read from a single sample in a study of human T cells and chemical hapten exposure. Each CDR3 protein is one row after TCRdb ran MiXCR on the RACE reads. The top ten hold under 7.5% of the sample, which has roughly 190,000 distinct CDR3 sequences, 20% to 25% seen once. Time point specified: patch test 1, 2 weeks after DPC sensitization. As for treatment: therapeutic diphenylcyclopropenone sensitization with weekly scalp DPC. This specimen was whole blood, taken in connection with sensitization to the hapten diphenylcyclopropenone (DPC). These receptors came from a woman aged 45 to 65 with alopecia areata. Some clones in this sample may be carry-over from other donors' samples.

This clonotype was observed a handful of times. V and J are TRBV19 and TRBJ2-1; 10 bases match TRBD1. The CDR3 loop spans 13 amino acids. Unmatched junction bases numbered 4, after V lost 4 bases and J lost 10 bases. CDR1 LNHDA and CDR2 SQIVND come from the germline V gene (reference sequence). The CDR3: CASSRTGGREQFF. The CDR3 coding sequence is TGTGCCAGTAGTAGGACAGGGGGACGGGAGCAGTTCTTC.

The V and J genes are TRBV6-6 and TRBJ2-7; 8 nucleotides line up with TRBD1. CDR3 length: 15 amino acids. V was pared by 6 bases and J by 2 bases, with 9 bases of the junction left unmatched. The germline CDR1 and CDR2 sequences are MNHNY and SVGAGI (reference sequence). The CDR3 sequence is CASSTSMGQAYEQYF. The CDR3 DNA follows: TGTGCCAGCAGCACAAGCATGGGACAGGCCTACGAGCAGTACTTC.

The sample holds a few counts of this clonotype. This chain connects TRBV5-1 to TRBJ1-1; 8 bases fit TRBD1. The germline gives CDR1 SGHRS, CDR2 YFSETQ. This CDR3 is 15 amino acids long. The V segment lost 3 bases and the J segment 1 base; nucleotides outside the gene matches: 5. The CDR3 loop reads CASSSRTGSNTEAFF. CDR3 DNA sequence: TGCGCCAGCAGCTCTCGGACAGGGTCGAACACTGAAGCTTTCTTT. The complete variable domain, with remaining parts taken from reference TRBV5-1 and TRBJ1-1, reads KAGVTQTPRYLIKTRGQQVTLSCSPISGHRSVSWYQQTPGQGLQFLFEYFSETQRNKGNFPGRFSGRQFSNSRSEMNVSTLELGDSALYLCASSSRTGSNTEAFFGQGTRLTVV.

The V and J genes are TRBV29-1 and TRBJ2-7; tentatively, D is TRBD1 or TRBD2 (5 bases each). CDR1 and CDR2 from the germline V gene are SQVTM and ANQGSEA. V was shortened by 6 bases and J by 3 bases, with 15 bases between the two germline ends. The CDR3 extends over 13 amino acids. This CDR3 is CSVHPGTHYEQYF. The CDR3 nucleotides read TGCAGCGTACATCCAGGGACCCACTACGAGCAGTACTTC.

The chain uses TRBV25-1 and TRBJ1-1; D gene unclear. The V gene lost 1 base and the J gene lost 1 base, with 4 bases spanning the gap. The CDR3 runs to 13 residues. In germline, CDR1 is MGHDK, CDR2 SYGVNS. This CDR3 reads CASSEWENTEAFF. In nucleotides, the CDR3 is TGTGCCAGCAGTGAATGGGAGAACACTGAAGCTTTCTTT.

The rearrangement links TRBV5-8 to TRBJ2-7; 8 nucleotides align to TRBD2. The CDR3 extends over 16 amino acids. Germline V CDR1 and CDR2: SGHTS, YDEGEE. Trimming cost V 0 bases and J 5 bases; bases outside gene matches: 10. The CDR3 sequence is CASSLETGGPRHEQYF. The CDR3 bases are TGTGCCAGCAGCTTGGAAACGGGAGGGCCCCGTCACGAGCAGTACTTC.

This clonotype was picked up a small number of times. The rearrangement links TRBV6-6 to TRBJ1-3, with 10 bases identical to TRBD1. Trimming at V came to 0 bases and at J to 5 bases, leaving 13 bases not matched to a gene. Germline CDR1 is MNHNY and CDR2 is SVGAGI (reference sequence). The CDR3 extends over 19 amino acids. CDR3 in DNA: TGTGCCAGCAGTTACTCCCGGACAGGGGGGTCCGCTCGAAGAAACACCATATATTTT. Translated: CASSYSRTGGSARRNTIYF.

The rearrangement uses TRBV6-5 and TRBJ1-1, with D possibly being TRBD1 (6 bases). The V gene's germline CDR1 is MNHEY and CDR2 SVGAGI. This CDR3 comprises 19 residues. V was shortened by 2 bases and J by 1 base, with 23 bases between the two germline ends. CDR3 loop: CASSYPPPQGPPWNTEAFF. Here the CDR3 DNA reads TGTGCCAGCAGTTACCCGCCACCACAGGGCCCCCCGTGGAACACTGAAGCTTTCTTT.

This chain joins TRBV29-1 and TRBJ2-3; possibly TRBD1 or TRBD2 for D (5 bases each). Germline loops: CDR1 SQVTM, CDR2 ANQGSEA. The CDR3 has 15 residues. Deletions cut 2 bases from V and 2 bases from J, with 14 bases between. CDR3 DNA sequence: TGCAGCGTTGAACGTGGGACCCCGTCCACAGATACGCAGTATTTT. The encoded protein is CSVERGTPSTDTQYF.

This clonotype was detected only a few times. The J gene is TRBJ1-2, the V gene TRBV20-1; no definite D call. The CDR3 runs 13 residues. With 6 bases removed from V and 0 bases from J, the gap between germline ends came to 11 bases. Germline V gene lookup returns CDR1 DFQATT and CDR2 SNEGSKA (reference sequence). The CDR3 nucleotides read TGCAGTGCCAGATTAACAGCTAACTATGGCTACACCTTC. This codes for CSARLTANYGYTF.

The chain joins TRBV5-1 to TRBJ2-1; TRBD2 aligns across 9 bases. The germline CDR1 and CDR2 sequences are SGHRS and YFSETQ. CDR3 size: 16 residues. With V trimmed by 0 bases and J by 2 bases, 3 bases remained unmatched. The CDR3, as DNA: TGCGCCAGCAGCTTGGACCCTAGCGGGACCTACAATGAGCAGTTCTTC. Translated: CASSLDPSGTYNEQFF.

The CDR3 DNA reads as TGCGCCAGCAGCCAAAGACAGGGGGTAGGGACTGAAGCTTTCTTT. Translating it yields CASSQRQGVGTEAFF. The rearrangement uses TRBV5-1 and TRBJ1-1; 9 bases are a match to TRBD1. CDR3 size: 15 residues. With 4 bases clipped from V and 5 bases from J, the junction kept 9 bases outside the gene matches. CDR1 and CDR2 (germline): SGHRS, YFSETQ.

The chain couples TRBV11-1 to TRBJ2-3, with D possibly being TRBD2 (6 bases). The CDR3 is made up of 14 amino acids. Germline lookup yields CDR1 SGHAT and CDR2 FQDESV (reference sequence). Trimming removed 5 bases from V and 4 bases from J, with 13 bases in between. CDR3: CASSISGVADTQYF. In nucleotides, the CDR3 is TGTGCCAGCAGCATTTCGGGAGTGGCAGATACGCAGTATTTT.

V and J are TRBV12-3 or TRBV12-4 and TRBJ1-2; 7 bases align to TRBD1. The CDR3 runs 13 residues. With V trimmed by 4 bases and J by 9 bases, 8 bases remained unmatched. CDR3 loop: CASSSTGIGSYTF. CDR3 in DNA: TGTGCCAGCAGTTCGACAGGGATCGGAAGCTACACCTTC.

The chain links TRBV19 to TRBJ2-2, with 8 positions matching TRBD2. CDR1 LNHDA and CDR2 SQIVND come from the germline V gene (reference sequence). J was trimmed by 5 bases and V by 6 bases; bases with no gene match: 5. This CDR3 contains 14 residues. The DNA of the CDR3 is TGTGCCAGTAGAGTCCGGGGGGGGACCGGGGAGCTGTTTTTT. It translates to CASRVRGGTGELFF. Full variable domain (missing parts from reference TRBV19 and TRBJ2-2): DGGITQSPKYLFRKEGQNVTLSCEQNLNHDAMYWYRQDPGQGLRLIYYSQIVNDFQKGDIAEGYSVSREKKESFPLTVTSAQKNPTAFYLCASRVRGGTGELFFGEGSRLTVL.

This clonotype appeared a few times. The chain carries TRBV20-1 and TRBJ2-7; TRBD2 matches at 12 bases. With 1 base clipped from V and 2 bases from J, the junction kept 6 bases outside the gene matches. Looked up from germline, CDR1 is DFQATT and CDR2 is SNEGSKA (reference sequence). CDR3 length: 16 amino acids. In DNA, the CDR3 is TGCAGTGCTAGAGTGACTAGCGGGAGTGTCACCTACGAGCAGTACTTC. This encodes CSARVTSGSVTYEQYF.

The sample holds a few counts of this clonotype. V gene TRBV6-2 or TRBV6-3 combines with J gene TRBJ1-1; TRBD1 is a possible D gene (5 bases). Germline V gene sequence: CDR1 MNHEY, CDR2 SVGEGT. Trimming took off 6 bases at V and 7 bases at J, with 18 bases between the two ends. There are 14 residues in the CDR3. CDR3 sequence reads: CASRRRSPGFEAFF. The CDR3 region has the DNA TGTGCCAGCAGACGGCGATCCCCAGGGTTTGAAGCTTTCTTT.

V and J are TRBV7-9 and TRBJ1-5, with D uncertain. This CDR3 has 12 residues. The V end was cut by 3 bases, the J end by 3 bases, with 3 bases between. Germline assignment: CDR1 SEHNR and CDR2 FQNEAQ (reference sequence). CDR3 protein: CASSLFNQPQHF. The CDR3 DNA reads as TGTGCCAGCAGCTTGTTCAATCAGCCCCAGCATTTT.